The present T cell receptor beta chain was sequenced within a study of control samples from healthy donors and cancer patients (dated by TCRdb to the early 2020s). A note on this clone: Its antigen is not yet known. One base away there is no much larger clone; base qualities are not given.

From the germline V gene (reference sequence), CDR1 is MNHEY and CDR2 is SMNVEV. The junction shows trimming of 6 bases on V and 5 bases on J, and the gene matches do not reach 9 bases of it. From its cysteine to its phenylalanine, the CDR3 spans 14 amino acids. Just CDR3 DNA is preserved here, 42 bases in frame from base 1. The library was prepared using the immunoSEQ multiplex PCR assay. Not all clones reach the TCRdb copy of this immuneACCESS table, which keeps in-frame sequences only. Checked studies attribute under half of the gap to unresolved V genes and leave the rest unexplained. The sample yields around 130,000 clones; roughly 94% were counted once. The ten largest make up approximately 4% of the sample.

The source is a man aged 25 to 40 in good health. The rearrangement combines TRBV27 with TRBJ1-2; 7 bases in the middle match TRBD1. Sequenced sample: blood. In nucleotides, the sequence is TGTGCCAGCAGCACGAACAGGGGTGGATATGGCTACACCTTC. It encodes CASSTNRGGYGYTF.